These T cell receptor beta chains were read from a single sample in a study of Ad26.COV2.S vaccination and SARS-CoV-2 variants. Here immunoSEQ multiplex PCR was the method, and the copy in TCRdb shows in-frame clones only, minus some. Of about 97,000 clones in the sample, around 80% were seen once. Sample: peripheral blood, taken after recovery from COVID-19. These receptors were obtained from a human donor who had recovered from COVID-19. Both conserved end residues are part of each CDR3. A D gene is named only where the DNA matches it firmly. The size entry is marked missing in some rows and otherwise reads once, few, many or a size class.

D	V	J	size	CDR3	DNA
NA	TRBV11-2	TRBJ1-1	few	CASSLAPQVNTEAFF	TGTGCCAGCAGCTTAGCGCCCCAAGTGAACACTGAAGCTTTCTTT
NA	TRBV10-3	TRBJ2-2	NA	CATKGGRNTGELFF	TGTGCCACAAAAGGGGGGCGGAACACCGGGGAGCTGTTTTTT
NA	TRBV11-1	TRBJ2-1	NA	CASSFHKGETYNEQFF	TGTGCCAGCAGCTTTCATAAGGGGGAAACCTACAATGAGCAGTTCTTC
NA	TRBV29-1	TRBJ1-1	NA	CSVQVMNTEAFF	TGCAGCGTTCAGGTCATGAACACTGAAGCTTTCTTT
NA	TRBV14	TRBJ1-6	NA	CASSQDRILPLHF	TGTGCCAGCAGCCAAGACAGGATCCTTCCCCTCCACTTT
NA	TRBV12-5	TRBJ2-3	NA	CASDDRNWDTQYF	TGTGCTAGTGACGACAGAAATTGGGATACGCAGTATTTT
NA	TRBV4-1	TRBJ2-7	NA	CASSSPTGNEQYF	TGCGCCAGCAGCTCCCCTACAGGGAACGAGCAGTACTTC
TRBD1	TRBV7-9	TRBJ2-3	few	CASSPGQVTDTQYF	TGTGCCAGCAGTCCGGGACAGGTGACAGATACGCAGTATTTT
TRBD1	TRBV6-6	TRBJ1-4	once	CASSYSLRTGKFF	TGTGCCAGCAGTTACTCCTTGAGGACAGGGAAGTTTTTT
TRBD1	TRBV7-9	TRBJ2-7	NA	CASSTIQGADKPYEQYF	TGTGCCAGCAGCACGATCCAGGGGGCCGACAAACCCTACGAGCAGTACTTC
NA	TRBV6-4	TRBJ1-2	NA	CASSGGGGRKINYGYTF	TGTGCCAGCAGTGGAGGGGGGGGCCGAAAGATTAACTATGGCTACACCTTC
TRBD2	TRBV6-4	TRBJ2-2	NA	CASSVGTSGNARELFF	TGTGCCAGCAGTGTTGGGACTAGCGGGAACGCCCGGGAGCTGTTTTTT
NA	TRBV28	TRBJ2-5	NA	CASSFGGARETQYF	TGTGCCAGCAGTTTCGGGGGCGCGAGGGAGACCCAGTACTTC
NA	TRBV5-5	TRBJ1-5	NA	CASSLAPGPLEPQHF	TGTGCCAGCAGCTTGGCCCCAGGGCCGTTGGAGCCCCAGCATTTT
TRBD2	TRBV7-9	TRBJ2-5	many	CASSFPTSGEETQYF	TGTGCCAGCAGCTTTCCTACTAGCGGGGAGGAGACCCAGTACTTC
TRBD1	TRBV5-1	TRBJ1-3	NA	CASSLATGEGNTIYF	TGCGCCAGCAGCTTGGCGACAGGGGAAGGAAACACCATATATTTT
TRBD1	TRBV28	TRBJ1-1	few	CASSSNRGRSSEAFF	TGTGCCAGCAGCTCTAACAGGGGGCGGAGTTCTGAAGCTTTCTTT
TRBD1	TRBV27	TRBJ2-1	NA	CASSPRTGEGYEQFF	TGTGCCAGCAGTCCCCGGACAGGGGAAGGCTATGAGCAGTTCTTC
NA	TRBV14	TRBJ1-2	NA	CASSQDNPNYGYTF	TGTGCCAGCAGCCAGGACAACCCAAACTATGGCTACACCTTC
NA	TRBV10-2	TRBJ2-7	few	CASREDPYEQYF	TGCGCCAGCAGGGAAGACCCCTACGAGCAGTACTTC
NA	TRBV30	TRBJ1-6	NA	CAWRPRGSLYNSPLHF	TGTGCCTGGAGACCCCGGGGTTCCCTCTATAATTCACCCCTCCACTTT
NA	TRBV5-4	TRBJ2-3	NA	CASSPEGGQVTDTQYF	TGTGCCAGCAGCCCGGAAGGTGGGCAGGTCACAGATACGCAGTATTTT
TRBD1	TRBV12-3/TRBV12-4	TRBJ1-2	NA	CASSFSGGYGYTF	TGTGCCAGCAGTTTTTCAGGGGGCTATGGCTACACCTTC
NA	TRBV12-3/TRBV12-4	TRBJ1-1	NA	CASSFGSHTEAFF	TGTGCCAGCAGTTTTGGCAGTCACACTGAAGCTTTCTTT
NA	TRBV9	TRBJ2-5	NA	CASSQMGGPQETQYF	TGTGCCAGCAGCCAAATGGGGGGACCACAAGAGACCCAGTACTTC
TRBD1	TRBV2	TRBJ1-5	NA	CASTEQGVIEGQPQHF	TGTGCCAGCACAGAGCAGGGGGTAATCGAGGGGCAGCCCCAGCATTTT
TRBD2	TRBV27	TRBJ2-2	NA	CASSLGGGTGELFF	TGTGCCAGCAGTTTAGGGGGAGGGACCGGGGAGCTGTTTTTT
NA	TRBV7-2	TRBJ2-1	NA	CASSLGGGSYNEQFF	TGTGCCAGCAGCTTAGGAGGGGGCTCCTACAATGAGCAGTTCTTC
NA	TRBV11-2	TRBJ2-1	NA	CASSLHRGEQFF	TGTGCCAGCAGCTTACATCGGGGAGAGCAGTTCTTC
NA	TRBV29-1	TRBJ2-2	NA	CSAGSGAGVGSGELFF	TGCAGCGCCGGAAGCGGGGCAGGGGTAGGGTCCGGGGAGCTGTTTTTT
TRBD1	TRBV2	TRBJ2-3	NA	CASRRTGGSVPDTQYF	TGTGCCAGCAGGAGGACAGGGGGTTCCGTCCCAGATACGCAGTATTTT
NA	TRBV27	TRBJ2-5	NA	CASSPGRTSETQYF	TGTGCCAGCAGTCCGGGACGCACATCCGAGACCCAGTACTTC
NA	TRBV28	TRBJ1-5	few	CASSPPGQLNQPQHF	TGTGCCAGCAGTCCTCCTGGACAGCTGAATCAGCCCCAGCATTTT
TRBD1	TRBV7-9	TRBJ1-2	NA	CASSPQGDYGYTF	TGTGCCAGCAGCCCCCAGGGGGACTATGGCTACACCTTC
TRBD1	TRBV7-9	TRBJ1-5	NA	CASSLGRTGTENQPQHF	TGTGCCAGCAGCTTAGGAAGGACCGGGACAGAGAATCAGCCCCAGCATTTT
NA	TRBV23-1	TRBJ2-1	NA	CASSSEQKVRDRPYNEQFF	TGCGCCAGCAGTTCCGAACAAAAGGTGCGGGACAGACCATACAATGAGCAGTTCTTC
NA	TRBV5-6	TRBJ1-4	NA	CASSLDRATNEKLFF	TGTGCCAGCAGCTTGGACAGGGCCACTAATGAAAAACTGTTTTTT
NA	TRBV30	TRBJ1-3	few	CAWSVGGNTIYF	TGTGCCTGGAGTGTAGGCGGAAACACCATATATTTT
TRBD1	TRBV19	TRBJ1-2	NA	CASSGRGLDRDYGYTF	TGTGCCAGTAGCGGAAGAGGGTTGGACAGGGACTATGGCTACACCTTC
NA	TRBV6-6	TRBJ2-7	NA	CASSISGYEQYF	TGTGCCAGCAGCATTAGCGGCTACGAGCAGTACTTC
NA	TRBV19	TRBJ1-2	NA	CASSIGGRVLYGYTF	TGTGCCAGTAGTATAGGGGGCAGAGTCCTCTATGGCTACACCTTC
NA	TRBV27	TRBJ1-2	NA	CASSFTQGYGYTF	TGTGCCAGCAGTTTTACCCAGGGATACGGCTACACCTTC
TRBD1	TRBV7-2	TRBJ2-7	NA	CASSSRTGTGSYEQYF	TGTGCCAGCAGCTCAAGAACCGGGACAGGCTCCTACGAGCAGTACTTC
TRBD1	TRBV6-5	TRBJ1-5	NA	CASRPTGDHQPQHF	TGTGCCAGCAGGCCCACAGGGGATCATCAGCCCCAGCATTTT
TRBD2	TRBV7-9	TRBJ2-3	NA	CAIGTTSTDTQYF	TGTGCCATAGGGACTACTTCCACAGATACGCAGTATTTT
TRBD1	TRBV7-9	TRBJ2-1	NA	CASSPGQGEFNEQFF	TGTGCCAGCAGTCCAGGACAGGGCGAGTTCAATGAGCAGTTCTTC
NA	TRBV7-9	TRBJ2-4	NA	CASSRENIQYF	TGTGCCAGCAGCCGCGAAAACATTCAGTACTTC
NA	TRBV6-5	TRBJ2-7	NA	CASSSAGQSYEQYF	TGTGCCAGCAGTTCCGCTGGACAGTCCTACGAGCAGTACTTC
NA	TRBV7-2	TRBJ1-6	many	CASSVGGSSYNSPLHF	TGTGCCAGCAGCGTAGGCGGGAGCTCCTATAATTCACCCCTCCACTTT
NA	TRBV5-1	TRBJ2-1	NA	CASSLGFSLTDNEQFF	TGCGCCAGCAGCTTGGGATTCAGCCTTACGGACAATGAGCAGTTCTTC
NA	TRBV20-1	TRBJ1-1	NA	CSASHRDEAFF	TGCAGTGCGAGTCACAGGGATGAAGCTTTCTTT
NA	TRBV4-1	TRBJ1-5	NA	CASSQEWDTYSNQPQHF	TGCGCCAGCAGCCAAGAATGGGACACCTACAGCAATCAGCCCCAGCATTTT
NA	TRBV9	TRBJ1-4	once	CASSVGTPGEKLFF	TGTGCCAGCAGCGTAGGCACACCAGGCGAAAAACTGTTTTTT